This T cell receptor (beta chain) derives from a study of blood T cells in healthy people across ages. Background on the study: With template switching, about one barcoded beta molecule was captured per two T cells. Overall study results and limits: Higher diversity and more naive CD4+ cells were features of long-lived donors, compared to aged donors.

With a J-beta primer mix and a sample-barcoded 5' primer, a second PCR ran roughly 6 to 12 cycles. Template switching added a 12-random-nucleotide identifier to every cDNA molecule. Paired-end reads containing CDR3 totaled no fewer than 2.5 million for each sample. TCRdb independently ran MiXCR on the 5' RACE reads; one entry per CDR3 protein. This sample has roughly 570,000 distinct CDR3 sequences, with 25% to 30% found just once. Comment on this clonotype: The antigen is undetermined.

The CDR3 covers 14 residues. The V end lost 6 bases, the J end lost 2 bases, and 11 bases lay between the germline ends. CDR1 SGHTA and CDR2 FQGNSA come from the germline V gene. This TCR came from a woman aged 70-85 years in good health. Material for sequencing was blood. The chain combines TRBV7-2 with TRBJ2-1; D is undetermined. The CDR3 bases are TGTGCCAGCAGGTCGCAGTGGGCCTACAATGAGCAGTTCTTC. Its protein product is CASRSQWAYNEQFF. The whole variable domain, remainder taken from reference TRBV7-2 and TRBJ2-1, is GAGVSQSPSNKVTEKGKDVELRCDPISGHTALYWYRQSLGQGLEFLIYFQGNSAPDKSGLPSDRFSAERTGGSVSTLTIQRTQQEDSAVYLCASRSQWAYNEQFFGPGTRLTVL.